One T cell receptor beta chain is described in this entry. These data are taken from a study of T cell responses to AZD1222 COVID-19 vaccine. Data came from immunoSEQ multiplex PCR; TCRdb stores just in-frame clones and leaves some out. The profile shows under 150,000 clones, 90% of them singletons. The germline CDR1 and CDR2 sequences are MNHNY and SVGAGI (reference sequence). The CDR3 is made up of 13 amino acids. The germline V and J ends were trimmed by 7 bases and 1 base, with 10 bases remaining between them. This chain links TRBV6-6 with TRBJ1-1; D uncertain. The sequences come from peripheral blood, collected on day 0 of AZD1222 vaccination. The clonotype was recovered from an adult in good health. The CDR3 reads CASTEPANTEAFF. The CDR3 DNA reads as TGTGCCAGCACCGAACCAGCGAACACTGAAGCTTTCTTT.